A single sample gave rise to the 28 T cell receptor beta chains below, sequenced in a study of blood T cell repertoires in COVID-19 (dated by TCRdb to 2020 to 2021). Library method: the immunoSEQ multiplex PCR assay. TCRdb mirrors the immuneACCESS table, restricted to in-frame sequences. Some clones are absent from its copies; in checked studies, under half trace to an unresolved V gene, and the reason for the others is unknown. The sample has some 250,000 clones on record, around 85% of them singletons. The top ten hold approximately 12% of the sample. The sample consisted of peripheral blood. All receptors come from a woman under 40 with COVID-19, enrolled during active disease.

The rearrangement joins TRBV5-6 to TRBJ2-1; 10 positions match TRBD2. Per germline, CDR1 SGHDT and CDR2 YYEEEE. The trim removed 2 bases at V and 7 bases at J, leaving 15 bases unmatched. The CDR3 is 18 residues long. The CDR3 nucleotides are TGTGCCAGCAGCTTTCCCATACAAAGCGGGGGGGCTACAAATGAGCAGTTCTTC. It specifies CASSFPIQSGGATNEQFF.

V usage is TRBV19 and J usage is TRBJ2-3, with D tentatively TRBD1 (6 bases). V lost 8 bases, J lost 0 bases, and 18 bases lay in between. The CDR3 spans 16 residues. The V gene's germline CDR1 is LNHDA and CDR2 SQIVND (reference sequence). The CDR3 is CASRAMGTQSTDTQYF. The CDR3 nucleotides are TGTGCCAGTCGGGCTATGGGGACACAAAGCACAGATACGCAGTATTTT. Based on the CDR3 plus reference TRBV19 and TRBJ2-3, the full variable domain is DGGITQSPKYLFRKEGQNVTLSCEQNLNHDAMYWYRQDPGQGLRLIYYSQIVNDFQKGDIAEGYSVSREKKESFPLTVTSAQKNPTAFYLCASRAMGTQSTDTQYFGPGTRLTVL.

V and J are TRBV6-6 and TRBJ2-6; 11 bases align to TRBD1. CDR1 and CDR2 (germline): MNHNY, SVGAGI (reference sequence). V shed 5 bases and J 4 bases; nucleotides not matched to a gene: 7. The CDR3 is 17 residues long. CDR3 loop: CASSRRDRGYGANVLTF. CDR3 nucleotides: TGTGCCAGCAGTCGCCGGGACAGGGGGTACGGGGCCAACGTCCTGACTTTC.

The sample holds one count of this clone. V and J are TRBV18 and TRBJ2-1; tentative D call: TRBD2 (6 bases). The germline CDR1 and CDR2 sequences are KGHSH and LQKENI. V lost 2 bases to trimming and J lost 10 bases, with 6 bases between them. The CDR3 sequence is 11 residues long. DNA of the CDR3: TGTGCCAGCTCACCAGGAGGGGAGCAGTTCTTC. This encodes CASSPGGEQFF. Based on the CDR3 plus reference TRBV18 and TRBJ2-1, the full variable domain is NAGVMQNPRHLVRRRGQEARLRCSPMKGHSHVYWYRQLPEEGLKFMVYLQKENIIDESGMPKERFSAEFPKEGPSILRIQQVVRGDSAAYFCASSPGGEQFFGPGTRLTVL.

The gene calls are TRBV6-5 and TRBJ2-2; TRBD1 matches 8 bases. The length of the CDR3 is 15 residues. In germline, CDR1 is MNHEY, CDR2 SVGAGI. After removal of 4 bases from V and 5 bases from J, the junction contained 6 bases not matched to a gene. The CDR3 here is CASSFFQGATGELFF. In DNA, the CDR3 is TGTGCCAGCAGTTTCTTTCAGGGGGCAACCGGGGAGCTGTTTTTT.

The chain recombines TRBV2 with TRBJ2-2; maybe TRBD2 (5 bases). This CDR3 is built from 13 residues. V lost 6 bases, J lost 5 bases, and 10 bases lay in between. Germline V gene lookup returns CDR1 SNHLY and CDR2 FYNNEI. In nucleotides, the CDR3 is TGTGCCAGCAGGAGGGTTGGGACCGGGGAGCTGTTTTTT. Amino acids: CASRRVGTGELFF.

In this sample, this clone turned up once. The rearrangement uses TRBV10-2 and TRBJ1-2; D gene ambiguous. The CDR3 consists of 14 residues. The germline V and J ends were trimmed by 7 bases and 3 bases, with 15 bases remaining between them. CDR1 and CDR2 from the germline V gene are WSHSY and SAAADI. The CDR3 region has the DNA TGCGCCAGCATCGGAGACCCTATAGACTATGGCTACACCTTC. Translating gives CASIGDPIDYGYTF.

The chain carries TRBV3-1 (or the pseudogene TRBV3-2) and TRBJ1-4, with D uncertain. The V end lost 6 bases, the J end lost 0 bases, and 11 bases lay between the germline ends. The germline CDR1 and CDR2 sequences are LGHDT and YNNKEL (reference sequence). The CDR3 has 15 residues. The CDR3 region has the DNA TGTGCCAGCAGTCGCATGGGAGCAACTAATGAAAAACTGTTTTTT. It translates to CASSRMGATNEKLFF.

This clone was observed a few times. V gene TRBV28 combines with J gene TRBJ2-3; 8 bases fit TRBD1. V lost 5 bases to trimming and J lost 2 bases; unmatched junction nucleotides: 6. This CDR3 has 15 residues. In germline, CDR1 is MDHEN, CDR2 SYDVKM. The CDR3 DNA sequence: TGTGCCAGCAGTCCCCCGGACAGGGACACAGATACGCAGTATTTT. Amino acid sequence: CASSPPDRDTDTQYF.

V gene TRBV6-5 combines with J gene TRBJ2-7, with D possibly TRBD1 on 6 matching bases. In germline, CDR1 is MNHEY, CDR2 SVGAGI. The germline V and J ends were trimmed by 11 bases and 2 bases, with 19 bases remaining between them. This CDR3 has 14 amino acids. CDR3 sequence: CAPRAGTPTYEQYF. The CDR3 DNA sequence: TGTGCCCCAAGGGCAGGGACACCGACCTACGAGCAGTACTTC.

This chain connects TRBV19 to TRBJ1-1; D call uncertain. The germline CDR1 and CDR2 sequences are LNHDA and SQIVND (reference sequence). V dropped 6 bases and J dropped 1 base, with 3 bases sitting between them. CDR3 length: 11 residues. The chain's CDR3 is CASRQNTEAFF. CDR3 DNA sequence: TGTGCCAGTAGACAGAACACTGAAGCTTTCTTT. The whole variable domain, remainder taken from reference TRBV19 and TRBJ1-1, is DGGITQSPKYLFRKEGQNVTLSCEQNLNHDAMYWYRQDPGQGLRLIYYSQIVNDFQKGDIAEGYSVSREKKESFPLTVTSAQKNPTAFYLCASRQNTEAFFGQGTRLTVV.

The gene calls are TRBV27 and TRBJ1-1, with 8 positions matching TRBD1. After removal of 2 bases from V and 6 bases from J, the junction contained 8 bases not matched to a gene. The CDR3 has 15 residues. CDR1 and CDR2 from the germline V gene are MNHEY and SMNVEV (reference sequence). This CDR3 reads CASSLLDRGFSEAFF. CDR3 nucleotides: TGTGCCAGCAGTTTACTTGACAGGGGATTCTCTGAAGCTTTCTTT.

The chain uses TRBV7-9 and TRBJ2-1; D is perhaps TRBD2 (6 bases). CDR1 and CDR2 (germline): SEHNR, FQNEAQ (reference sequence). This CDR3 spans 16 amino acids. The V and J ends lost 5 bases and 9 bases respectively, with 23 bases between them. DNA of the CDR3: TGTGCCAGCAGCGAATCCCGAACCGGGAGACTGGGTGAGCAGTTCTTC. It specifies CASSESRTGRLGEQFF.

As to this clone: Other DNA variants within this sample encode the same CDR3. CDR3 protein: CASRLTVSYEQYF. The CDR3 DNA reads TGTGCCAGCAGATTGACAGTTTCCTACGAGCAGTACTTC. The V and J genes are TRBV27 and TRBJ2-7, with D perhaps matching TRBD1 (5 bases). Trimming left V 6 bases short and J 1 base short, with 10 bases between. The CDR3 length is 13 residues. Germline loops: CDR1 MNHEY, CDR2 SMNVEV (reference sequence).

The J gene is TRBJ2-2, the V gene TRBV19; TRBD2 matches at 8 bases. V dropped 7 bases and J dropped 4; count of bases not matched to a gene: 14. Germline values: CDR1 LNHDA, CDR2 SQIVND (reference sequence). CDR3 length: 17 residues. The CDR3, as DNA: TGTGCCAGTACCCTGACGGCGGGACTAGGAGGCACCGGGGAGCTGTTTTTT. This sequence encodes CASTLTAGLGGTGELFF.

This chain links TRBV28 with TRBJ2-2; D remains ambiguous. Trimming took off 4 bases at V and 1 base at J, with 16 bases between the two ends. CDR3 length equals 17 residues. Germline values: CDR1 MDHEN, CDR2 SYDVKM. CDR3 nucleotide sequence: TGTGCCAGCAGTTCCCCCTACGACATTTTGAACACCGGGGAGCTGTTTTTT. Its translation: CASSSPYDILNTGELFF.

The count of this clone is one. V is TRBV7-9 and J is TRBJ1-2, with TRBD1 identical over 7 bases. This CDR3 has 12 amino acids. Germline values: CDR1 SEHNR, CDR2 FQNEAQ (reference sequence). Unmatched junction bases numbered 0, after V lost 0 bases and J lost 8 bases. The chain's CDR3 is CASSLAGGGYTF. CDR3 in DNA: TGTGCCAGCAGCTTAGCAGGGGGCGGCTACACCTTC.

The rearrangement uses TRBV3-1 (or the pseudogene TRBV3-2) and TRBJ2-3, with 10 bases identical to TRBD1. Per germline, CDR1 LGHDT and CDR2 YNNKEL (reference sequence). The junction had 17 bases not matched to a gene; V was cut back by 4 bases and J by 1 base. The CDR3 runs to 20 residues. The CDR3 sequence: CASSPRLGQGTSSGTDTQYF. The CDR3 region has the DNA TGTGCCAGCAGCCCCCGGTTGGGACAGGGGACGAGTAGTGGCACAGATACGCAGTATTTT.

The chain employs TRBV25-1 and TRBJ2-3, with D maybe TRBD1 (6 bases). The CDR3 length is 15 residues. Trimming shortened V by 4 bases and J by 2 bases, and 13 bases separated the two germline ends. Per the germline V gene, CDR1 is MGHDK and CDR2 is SYGVNS. The CDR3 here is CASSVGTTLTDTQYF. CDR3 sequence (DNA): TGTGCCAGCAGTGTCGGGACAACTCTCACAGATACGCAGTATTTT.

The genes are TRBV10-3 and TRBJ2-1, with TRBD2 matching 12 bases. J lost 0 bases, V lost 4 bases, and 7 bases had no gene match. This CDR3 is 18 amino acids long. Germline loops: CDR1 ENHRY, CDR2 SYGVKD. The CDR3 DNA reads TGTGCCATCAGTGTCGGGACTAGCGGGTGGAGCTCCTACAATGAGCAGTTCTTC. This gives the protein CAISVGTSGWSSYNEQFF.

The CDR3 sequence is CASKNSWTIYF. The CDR3 DNA reads TGTGCCAGCAAAAATAGTTGGACCATATATTTT. This rearrangement joins TRBV28 to TRBJ1-3; no clear D gene. V lost 7 bases and J lost 10, with 11 bases in between. CDR1 is MDHEN and CDR2 is SYDVKM in the germline V gene. The CDR3 is 11 amino acids.

The rearrangement links TRBV5-1 to TRBJ2-7; perhaps TRBD2 as D (5 bases). Trimming cost V 4 bases and J 0 bases, with 14 bases left between them. CDR1 is SGHRS and CDR2 is YFSETQ in the germline V gene. The CDR3 has 15 amino acids. As DNA, the CDR3 is TGCGCCAGCAGCGCCGGACTCCTGAGCTCCTACGAGCAGTACTTC. Its translation is CASSAGLLSSYEQYF.

The genes are TRBV19 and TRBJ2-1; 8 bases are a match to TRBD2. J lost 9 bases, V lost 9 bases, and 16 bases had no gene match. Germline CDR1 and CDR2: LNHDA and SQIVND (reference sequence). The CDR3 is made up of 15 amino acids. The CDR3 nucleotides read TGTGCCAGCAGAGAGGGGTCGGCGGGGGGCGGTGAGCAGTTCTTC. This encodes CASREGSAGGGEQFF.

The rearrangement links TRBV5-1 to TRBJ2-2; the D is unclear. The ends were cut back, 0 bases at V and 2 bases at J, with 5 bases in the middle. The CDR3 is 14 residues long. Germline V gives CDR1 SGHRS, CDR2 YFSETQ. Here the CDR3 DNA reads TGCGCCAGCAGCTTGGACAGCAACACCGGGGAGCTGTTTTTT. It codes for CASSLDSNTGELFF.

This chain joins TRBV7-9 and TRBJ1-1; 7 bases map to TRBD1. Germline loops: CDR1 SEHNR, CDR2 FQNEAQ (reference sequence). The CDR3 consists of 13 residues. V shed 1 base, J shed 11 bases, and the junction held 7 bases outside the gene matches. CDR3 nucleotide sequence: TGTGCCAGCAGCTTAGGGTTACAGGGACAGGCTTTCTTT. Translation gives CASSLGLQGQAFF.

The chain is built from TRBV5-1 and TRBJ1-2; 11 bases align to TRBD1. This CDR3 has 15 amino acids. After removal of 4 bases from V and 4 bases from J, the junction contained 6 bases not matched to a gene. The germline gives CDR1 SGHRS, CDR2 YFSETQ. In nucleotides, the CDR3 is TGCGCCAGCAGCGATGGGACAGGGGGTGGCTATGGCTACACCTTC. Translated: CASSDGTGGGYGYTF.

The rearrangement joins TRBV19 to TRBJ1-3; TRBD1 might be the D (5 bases). V lost 6 bases, J lost 0 bases, and 9 bases lay in between. Per germline, CDR1 LNHDA and CDR2 SQIVND (reference sequence). The CDR3 length is 14 residues. CDR3 coding DNA: TGTGCCAGTAGACGAGACAGCTCTGGAAACACCATATATTTT. This gives the protein CASRRDSSGNTIYF. The full variable domain, with the rest looked up from reference TRBV19 and TRBJ1-3, is DGGITQSPKYLFRKEGQNVTLSCEQNLNHDAMYWYRQDPGQGLRLIYYSQIVNDFQKGDIAEGYSVSREKKESFPLTVTSAQKNPTAFYLCASRRDSSGNTIYFGEGSWLTVV.

This clone occurred a few times. V gene TRBV7-9 combines with J gene TRBJ2-3; no definite D call. The germline V and J ends were trimmed by 4 bases and 4 bases, with 6 bases remaining between them. This CDR3 has 12 amino acids. Germline values: CDR1 SEHNR, CDR2 FQNEAQ (reference sequence). In DNA, the CDR3 is TGTGCCAGCAGCTCCGGGTCAGATACGCAGTATTTT. Its protein product is CASSSGSDTQYF. The full variable domain, in which reference TRBV7-9 and TRBJ2-3 provide the parts outside the CDR3, is DTGVSQNPRHKITKRGQNVTFRCDPISEHNRLYWYRQTLGQGPEFLTYFQNEAQLEKSRLLSDRFSAERPKGSFSTLEIQRTEQGDSAMYLCASSSGSDTQYFGPGTRLTVL.